The 32 T cell receptor beta chains below were found in one sample sequenced in a study of blood T cell repertoires in COVID-19 (TCRdb year 2020). Libraries came from the immunoSEQ multiplex PCR assay. In TCRdb, the immuneACCESS table is reduced to in-frame sequences with V and J assigned. These tables do not hold every clone; where another copy was compared, an unresolved V gene accounts for under half, and the others remain unexplained. This sample is represented by 150,000 to 200,000 clones; 80% to 90% of them were singletons. Under 2% of the sample goes to the ten largest clones. The material sequenced was peripheral blood. The receptors were gathered from a man between 18 and 29 years old who had recovered from COVID-19.

The rearrangement uses TRBV5-1 and TRBJ2-1; TRBD2 matches 10 bases. Germline loops: CDR1 SGHRS, CDR2 YFSETQ. The CDR3 is 16 amino acids. V trimming: 0 bases; J trimming: 7 bases; junction bases outside the gene matches: 7. For the CDR3, the DNA is TGCGCCAGCAGCTTGGAGCCGGCGGGACTAGCGAATGAGCAGTTCTTC. Encoded protein: CASSLEPAGLANEQFF.

DNA of the CDR3: TGTGCCAGCAGCCCACATCTCGACAATGAGCAGTTCTTC. It is translated as CASSPHLDNEQFF. The gene calls are TRBV6-6 and TRBJ2-1; D remains ambiguous. This CDR3 is 13 amino acids long. The V and J ends lost 6 bases and 5 bases respectively, with 11 bases between them. Germline V gene data show CDR1 as MNHNY and CDR2 as SVGAGI (reference sequence).

This clone was seen once. V and J are TRBV7-2 and TRBJ2-1; unclear D gene. The germline V gene encodes CDR1 SGHTA and CDR2 FQGNSA. Trimming took 1 base from V and 5 from J, leaving 6 bases between them. This CDR3 has 13 amino acids. CDR3 residues: CASSLGADNEQFF. CDR3 coding DNA: TGTGCCAGCAGCTTAGGGGCAGACAATGAGCAGTTCTTC. The complete variable domain, with remaining parts taken from reference TRBV7-2 and TRBJ2-1, reads GAGVSQSPSNKVTEKGKDVELRCDPISGHTALYWYRQSLGQGLEFLIYFQGNSAPDKSGLPSDRFSAERTGGSVSTLTIQRTQQEDSAVYLCASSLGADNEQFFGPGTRLTVL.

The chain joins TRBV5-4 to TRBJ2-1, with 7 nucleotides matching TRBD2. Germline assignment: CDR1 SGHNT and CDR2 YYREEE (reference sequence). V trimming: 0 bases; J trimming: 0 bases; junction bases outside the gene matches: 9. CDR3 length: 18 residues. The CDR3 nucleotides read TGTGCCAGCAGCTTGGCCTTAGCTAGCGGAAGCTCCTACAATGAGCAGTTCTTC. Residues: CASSLALASGSSYNEQFF.

This chain uses TRBV4-3 with TRBJ1-1; tentatively, D is TRBD1 (6 bases). The germline gives CDR1 LGHNA, CDR2 YSLEER. V was trimmed by 2 bases and J by 5 bases, leaving 12 bases between them. This CDR3 spans 14 amino acids. The CDR3 nucleotides are TGCGCCAGCAGCCAACGGATGCAGGGGACTGAAGCTTTCTTT. It specifies CASSQRMQGTEAFF.

This clone was found a few times. The rearrangement links TRBV7-9 to TRBJ1-2; D unclear. The CDR3 consists of 15 residues. Trimming shortened V by 2 bases and J by 3 bases, and 13 bases separated the two germline ends. From germline, CDR1 is SEHNR and CDR2 FQNEAQ (reference sequence). The CDR3 DNA is TGTGCCAGCAGCTTATGGGCCACCACTGACTATGGCTACACCTTC. Translation gives CASSLWATTDYGYTF.

The rearrangement joins TRBV11-2 to TRBJ1-2; maybe TRBD1 (6 bases). The CDR3 extends over 12 amino acids. V lost 5 bases and J lost 8, with 12 bases in between. CDR1 and CDR2 (germline): SGHAT, FQNNGV. CDR3 sequence: CASSRAGVGYTF. CDR3 sequence (DNA): TGTGCCAGCAGCCGAGCAGGGGTCGGCTACACCTTC.

The chain carries TRBV19 and TRBJ2-3; 10 bases line up with TRBD1. The J segment lost 2 bases and the V segment lost 5 bases, leaving 1 base of the junction unmatched. The CDR3 has 14 residues. Germline V gene data show CDR1 as LNHDA and CDR2 as SQIVND (reference sequence). The DNA of the CDR3 is TGTGCCAGTAGTGACAGGGGGCACACAGATACGCAGTATTTT. Protein product: CASSDRGHTDTQYF.

The chain joins TRBV9 to TRBJ2-6, with 8 bases aligning to TRBD2. This CDR3 contains 17 residues. J gave up 6 bases and V 1 base, and 9 bases lay outside the gene matches. Germline V CDR1 and CDR2: SGDLS, YYNGEE. This chain's CDR3 is CASSVLSETSVANVLTF. The CDR3 nucleotides are TGTGCCAGCAGCGTACTCTCCGAGACTAGCGTGGCCAACGTCCTGACTTTC.

The chain has TRBV27 and TRBJ2-1; unclear D gene. Germline assignment: CDR1 MNHEY and CDR2 SMNVEV (reference sequence). V lost 4 bases and J 3 bases, leaving 7 bases between the germline ends. The CDR3 is 13 amino acids. The DNA for the CDR3 is TGTGCCAGCAGTTCTTACTTCTACAATGAGCAGTTCTTC. Translation gives CASSSYFYNEQFF.

J is TRBJ2-2 and V is TRBV7-6; D gene unclear. CDR3 length equals 17 residues. The V end was cut by 2 bases, the J end by 2 bases, with 15 bases between. Looked up from germline, CDR1 is SGHVS and CDR2 is FNYEAQ. The CDR3 bases are TGTGCCAGCAGCTTATCACCCCTGGCAGTAAACACCGGGGAGCTGTTTTTT. Translating gives CASSLSPLAVNTGELFF.

This chain connects TRBV5-1 to TRBJ2-7, with TRBD2 matching over 7 bases. Trimming at V came to 0 bases and at J to 6 bases, leaving 12 bases not matched to a gene. Germline lookup yields CDR1 SGHRS and CDR2 YFSETQ. This CDR3 has 16 amino acids. CDR3 region: CASSLGIRVGGLEQYF. The CDR3 DNA reads TGCGCCAGCAGCTTGGGAATTCGTGTGGGAGGGCTCGAGCAGTACTTC.

The rearrangement joins TRBV4-3 to TRBJ2-3, with 8 nucleotides matching TRBD1. Unmatched junction bases numbered 8, after V lost 5 bases and J lost 4 bases. The CDR3 length is 15 residues. Germline lookup yields CDR1 LGHNA and CDR2 YSLEER. This chain's CDR3 is CASSEDRDGADTQYF. The CDR3 DNA reads TGCGCCAGCAGCGAGGACAGGGATGGGGCAGATACGCAGTATTTT.

The chain carries TRBV30 and TRBJ2-5; 7 bases agree with TRBD2. Unmatched junction bases numbered 1, after V lost 5 bases and J lost 4 bases. Germline lookup yields CDR1 GTSNPN and CDR2 SVGIG (reference sequence). This CDR3 has 11 residues. The CDR3 nucleotides read TGTGCCTGGTCGGGGGGAGAGACCCAGTACTTC. Translated, it gives CAWSGGETQYF. Complete variable domain (other parts from reference TRBV30 and TRBJ2-5): SQTIHQWPATLVQPVGSPLSLECTVEGTSNPNLYWYRQAAGRGLQLLFYSVGIGQISSEVPQNLSASRPQDRQFILSSKKLLLSDSGFYLCAWSGGETQYFGPGTRLLVL.

The V and J genes are TRBV30 and TRBJ1-4, with D unresolved. Trimming pared 0 bases from V and 8 bases from J, leaving 4 bases between. Germline CDR1 GTSNPN, CDR2 SVGIG (reference sequence). CDR3 length: 11 amino acids. The CDR3 protein is CAWSVLEKLFF. CDR3 sequence (DNA): TGTGCCTGGAGTGTCTTGGAAAAACTGTTTTTT.

The rearrangement uses TRBV5-6 and TRBJ2-7; TRBD2 agrees at 10 bases. Per germline, CDR1 SGHDT and CDR2 YYEEEE. This CDR3 has 15 residues. V dropped 0 bases and J dropped 6; count of bases not matched to a gene: 6. The CDR3 DNA is TGTGCCAGCAGCTTGGGGGGACTAGCGTTCGGCGAGCAGTACTTC. It codes for CASSLGGLAFGEQYF.

As for this clone: Other nucleotide sequences from this sample produce the same CDR3. This chain connects TRBV3-1 (or the pseudogene TRBV3-2) to TRBJ2-7; D is possibly TRBD1 (6 bases). CDR3 length equals 13 residues. V lost 4 bases and J 2 bases, leaving 9 bases between the germline ends. The germline V gene encodes CDR1 LGHDT and CDR2 YNNKEL (reference sequence). The CDR3 protein is CASSLGQTYEQYF. The CDR3 region has the DNA TGTGCCAGCAGCCTCGGACAGACCTACGAGCAGTACTTC.

This clone was seen more than once but under ten times. J is TRBJ1-2 and V is TRBV27; 8 positions agree with TRBD1. This CDR3 spans 15 amino acids. The V segment lost 2 bases and the J segment 4 bases; nucleotides outside the gene matches: 6. Germline loops: CDR1 MNHEY, CDR2 SMNVEV (reference sequence). As DNA, the CDR3 is TGTGCCAGCAGTTTACAGGGGGCCGGTCTCTATGGCTACACCTTC. It encodes CASSLQGAGLYGYTF.

V gene TRBV5-1 combines with J gene TRBJ2-2, with TRBD2 matching 12 bases. The germline CDR1 and CDR2 sequences are SGHRS and YFSETQ. After removal of 3 bases from V and 4 bases from J, the junction contained 4 bases not matched to a gene. This CDR3 is built from 16 residues. The chain's CDR3 is CASSSSGRAFTGELFF. The CDR3 region has the DNA TGCGCCAGCAGCTCTAGCGGGAGGGCCTTCACCGGGGAGCTGTTTTTT.

The V and J genes are TRBV15 and TRBJ1-2, with 12 bases matching TRBD1. The CDR3 sequence is 15 residues long. V trimming: 3 bases; J trimming: 8 bases; junction bases outside the gene matches: 7. CDR1 and CDR2 (germline): LNHNV, YYDKDF (reference sequence). The CDR3 DNA reads as TGTGCCACCAGCAGGGGGGGACAGGGGGCCGGAGGCTACACCTTC. Protein sequence: CATSRGGQGAGGYTF.

This rearrangement joins TRBV6-1 to TRBJ2-1; 10 bases are shared with TRBD2. Germline lookup yields CDR1 MNHNS and CDR2 SASEGT. The J segment lost 5 bases and the V segment lost 2 bases, leaving 9 bases of the junction unmatched. This CDR3 spans 17 amino acids. The CDR3 DNA follows: TGTGCCAGCAGTGAATTACCGGGACTAGCGCCAGACAATGAGCAGTTCTTC. Encoded protein: CASSELPGLAPDNEQFF.

This chain connects TRBV6-5 to TRBJ2-7, with a weak D call TRBD1 (6 bases). The ends were cut back, 0 bases at V and 5 bases at J, with 14 bases in the middle. The length of the CDR3 is 15 residues. Germline lookup yields CDR1 MNHEY and CDR2 SVGAGI. For the CDR3, the DNA is TGTGCCAGCAGTTACTCGACCCCAGGGGTCGACGAGCAGTACTTC. Its translation: CASSYSTPGVDEQYF.

A word on this clone: The junction differs from germline at one of its ends, possibly a read error. This rearrangement joins TRBV12-3 or TRBV12-4 to TRBJ2-4; possibly TRBD1 for D (6 bases). The CDR3 is 9 residues long. The CDR3 DNA reads as TGTGCCAGCAGTCTCTCCAGGGGTTTC. Protein: CASSLSRGF.

This chain links TRBV12-5 with TRBJ2-7; D perhaps matches TRBD1 (6 bases). Germline CDR1 and CDR2: LGHNT and FRNRAP. V was pared by 3 bases and J by 7 bases, with 13 bases between. The CDR3 has 13 residues. CDR3 loop: CASGFLGAEEQYF. CDR3 sequence (DNA): TGTGCTAGTGGTTTCTTGGGGGCGGAAGAGCAGTACTTC.

The chain's CDR3 is CASSVVGQGVMDTQYF. Written as DNA, the CDR3 is TGTGCCAGCAGCGTAGTAGGTCAGGGGGTTATGGATACGCAGTATTTT. The chain couples TRBV9 to TRBJ2-3; 7 nucleotides align to TRBD1. V gave up 0 bases and J gave up 6 bases; unmatched junction bases: 10. CDR1 is SGDLS, CDR2 YYNGEE, per germline. The CDR3 is 16 residues long.

The genes are TRBV6-6 and TRBJ1-2, with a possible D match to TRBD1 (6 bases). The CDR3 is made up of 14 amino acids. V was clipped by 4 bases and J by 1 base, with 10 bases between them. From germline, CDR1 is MNHNY and CDR2 SVGAGI (reference sequence). CDR3 in DNA: TGTGCCAGCAGTTCCAAACAGGGTAACTATGGCTACACCTTC. Encoded protein: CASSSKQGNYGYTF.

This clone was counted only a few times. The chain has TRBV5-6 and TRBJ2-3, with 8 bases matching TRBD1. Germline trimming cut 0 bases from V and 10 bases from J; bases unmatched to any gene: 13. The CDR3 extends over 16 amino acids. Germline V gene lookup returns CDR1 SGHDT and CDR2 YYEEEE. The CDR3 reads CASSLEVGTGPKAQYF. In nucleotides, the CDR3 is TGTGCCAGCAGCTTGGAGGTGGGGACAGGCCCCAAGGCGCAGTATTTT.

The chain has TRBV2 and TRBJ1-1; TRBD1 agrees at 8 bases. The CDR3 runs to 15 residues. The V segment lost 6 bases and the J segment 5 bases; nucleotides outside the gene matches: 11. Germline CDR1 and CDR2: SNHLY and FYNNEI. Here the CDR3 DNA reads TGTGCCAGCAGACCTCGGACAGGGATGGGGACTGAAGCTTTCTTT. Its translation: CASRPRTGMGTEAFF.

The rearrangement links TRBV5-1 to TRBJ2-7; no firm D call. The CDR3 has 15 amino acids. Germline values: CDR1 SGHRS, CDR2 YFSETQ. Trimming pared 0 bases from V and 6 bases from J, leaving 16 bases between. The CDR3 region has the DNA TGCGCCAGCAGCTTGGGTGCGAGGTCTTATGGCGAGCAGTACTTC. It yields the protein CASSLGARSYGEQYF.

This clone was detected only a few times. This rearrangement joins TRBV6-2 or TRBV6-3 to TRBJ1-5; weak D call: TRBD1 (6 bases). The V and J ends lost 5 bases and 1 base respectively, with 9 bases between them. Germline CDR1 reads MNHEY; CDR2 reads SVGEGT. The CDR3 contains 14 residues. The CDR3 protein is CASSRTESNQPQHF. CDR3 bases: TGTGCCAGCAGTCGGACAGAGAGCAATCAGCCCCAGCATTTT.

The chain carries TRBV13 and TRBJ1-1; D is undetermined. This CDR3 has 16 residues. Germline values: CDR1 PRHDT, CDR2 FYEKMQ (reference sequence). The germline V and J ends were trimmed by 3 bases and 7 bases, with 21 bases remaining between them. The CDR3 sequence: CASSLYSRSFGDEAFF. For the CDR3, the DNA is TGTGCCAGCAGCTTGTACTCCCGGTCGTTCGGGGATGAAGCTTTCTTT.

The chain couples TRBV4-2 to TRBJ2-1, with 11 bases identical to TRBD2. Per germline, CDR1 LGHNA and CDR2 YNFKEQ. The CDR3 has 15 amino acids. V was clipped by 3 bases and J by 10 bases; unmatched bases: 8. Written as DNA, the CDR3 is TGTGCCAGCAGCCAGGAGACTAGCGGGATCGGGGAGCAGTTCTTC. Translated, it gives CASSQETSGIGEQFF.